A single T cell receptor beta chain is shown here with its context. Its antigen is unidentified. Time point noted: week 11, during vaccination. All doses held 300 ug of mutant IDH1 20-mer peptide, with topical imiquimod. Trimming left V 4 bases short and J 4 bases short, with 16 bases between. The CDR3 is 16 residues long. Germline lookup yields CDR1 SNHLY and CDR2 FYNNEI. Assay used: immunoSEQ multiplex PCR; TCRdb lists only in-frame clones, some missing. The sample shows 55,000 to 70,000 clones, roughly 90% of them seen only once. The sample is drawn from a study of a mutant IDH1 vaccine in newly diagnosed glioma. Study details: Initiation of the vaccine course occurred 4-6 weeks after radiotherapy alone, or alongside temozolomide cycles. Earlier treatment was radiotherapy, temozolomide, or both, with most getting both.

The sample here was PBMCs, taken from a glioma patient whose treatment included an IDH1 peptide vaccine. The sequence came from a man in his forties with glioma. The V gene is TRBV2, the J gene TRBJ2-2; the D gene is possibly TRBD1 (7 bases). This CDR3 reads CASSAGYRGGTGELFF. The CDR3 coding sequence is TGTGCCAGCAGTGCGGGATACAGGGGAGGCACCGGGGAGCTGTTTTTT.